This T cell receptor (beta chain) was recovered during a study of T cells in Graves' hyperthyroidism and ophthalmopathy. Whole-study results and caveats: Blood also held most thyroid clonotypes expanded beyond 0.001.

There are a few counts of this clonotype. Its matching antigen is unknown. Using RNA transcripts as the source, TCR beta CDR3 regions were amplified. TCR CDR3 regions were first amplified by RT-PCR with HTBI primers. MiXCR, applied by TCRdb to the multiplex PCR reads, yields one record per CDR3 protein. The top ten hold 29% of the sample, which has around 540,000 distinct CDR3 sequences, about 16% seen once. V was clipped by 7 bases and J by 3 bases, with 13 bases between them. The CDR3 loop spans 14 amino acids. The germline V gene has CDR1 LNHDA and CDR2 SQIVND (reference sequence). Ophthalmopathy cases scored 3 or more on the Clinical Activity Score and 4 or more on NOSPECS grade, with duration below 3 months. Exclusions: uncontrolled infection, other autoimmune disease, pregnancy, lactation. The PBMCs were taken from around 10 ml of fresh peripheral blood.

V and J are TRBV19 and TRBJ1-5; tentatively, D is TRBD1 (5 bases). The sequenced material came from blood. This TCR was sampled from a woman in her 30s with Graves' ophthalmopathy. CDR3 loop: CASTPGRDNQPQHF. For the CDR3, the DNA is TGTGCCAGTACCCCAGGCAGGGACAATCAGCCCCAGCATTTT.